This passage covers 21 T cell receptor beta chains from one sample sequenced in a study of T cell repertoires in ileal Crohn's disease. The time point was: inflamed ileum from the surgical specimen. Using immunoSEQ multiplex PCR, the repertoire was profiled, and TCRdb retains in-frame clones only, with some absent. Among 17,000 or so clones listed, more than 75% were seen once. The sample taken for sequencing was ileal tissue. Receptor source: an adult with Crohn's disease.

This chain uses TRBV2 with TRBJ2-7; a weak D match, TRBD1 (5 bases). Germline values: CDR1 SNHLY, CDR2 FYNNEI. This CDR3 is 11 amino acids long. Trimming pared 6 bases from V and 7 bases from J, leaving 10 bases between. The CDR3 loop is CASSWGREQYF. CDR3 nucleotide sequence: TGTGCCAGCAGCTGGGGCAGGGAGCAGTACTTC.

The rearrangement links TRBV4-1 to TRBJ2-1; 7 bases map to TRBD1. This CDR3 comprises 13 residues. V was pared by 2 bases and J by 9 bases, with 4 bases of the junction left unmatched. The V gene's germline CDR1 is MGHRA and CDR2 YSYEKL. The CDR3 sequence is CASSQPQGREQFF. Written as DNA, the CDR3 is TGCGCCAGCAGCCAACCACAGGGGCGTGAGCAGTTCTTC.

The chain has TRBV7-2 and TRBJ2-7; TRBD2 matches at 8 bases. Germline values: CDR1 SGHTA, CDR2 FQGNSA. The CDR3 consists of 14 residues. The ends lost 8 bases at V and 3 bases at J; junction bases unmatched: 9. CDR3 loop: CASGPGTRSYEQYF. In nucleotides, the CDR3 is TGTGCCAGCGGCCCCGGGACTAGGAGCTACGAGCAGTACTTC.

The rearrangement uses TRBV28 and TRBJ1-2; D perhaps matches TRBD1 (6 bases). This CDR3 is 15 amino acids long. V lost 5 bases and J lost 0, with 13 bases in between. Germline assignment: CDR1 MDHEN and CDR2 SYDVKM. CDR3 region: CASSPGGQTNYGYTF. For the CDR3, the DNA is TGTGCCAGCAGTCCGGGGGGGCAAACTAACTATGGCTACACCTTC.

The rearrangement links TRBV9 to TRBJ1-5, with TRBD1 identical over 8 bases. The CDR3 consists of 14 residues. Trimming at V came to 3 bases and at J to 5 bases, leaving 4 bases not matched to a gene. In germline, CDR1 is SGDLS, CDR2 YYNGEE. Written as DNA, the CDR3 is TGTGCCAGCAGCGCTGACAGGGGTGATCAGCCCCAGCATTTT. It specifies CASSADRGDQPQHF.

This chain uses TRBV2 with TRBJ2-3, with D unclear. Germline V gives CDR1 SNHLY, CDR2 FYNNEI. Deletions cut 1 base from V and 6 bases from J, with 11 bases between. This CDR3 is built from 14 residues. The CDR3 spells CASSEVNGADTQYF. DNA for the CDR3: TGTGCCAGCAGTGAAGTGAACGGAGCGGATACGCAGTATTTT.

This clone showed up just a few times. This chain links TRBV19 with TRBJ2-7, with D perhaps assigned TRBD1 or TRBD2 (5 bases each). The CDR3 has 15 amino acids. Trimming took 3 bases from V and 2 from J, leaving 14 bases between them. CDR1 and CDR2 (germline): LNHDA, SQIVND (reference sequence). DNA for the CDR3: TGTGCCAGTAGTATCAAGGCAGGGAGTACCTACGAGCAGTACTTC. Translated, it gives CASSIKAGSTYEQYF.

This chain joins TRBV6-6 and TRBJ2-7, with D possibly TRBD2 on 6 matching bases. V lost 6 bases to trimming and J lost 0 bases, with 9 bases between them. Germline CDR1 MNHNY, CDR2 SVGAGI (reference sequence). The CDR3 is made up of 13 amino acids. The CDR3 region is CASSRGNSYEQYF. Written as DNA, the CDR3 is TGTGCCAGCAGCCGGGGGAACTCCTACGAGCAGTACTTC.

The V gene is TRBV6-1, the J gene TRBJ2-2; either TRBD1 or TRBD2 may fit D (6 bases each). CDR1 and CDR2 (germline): MNHNS, SASEGT. CDR3 length: 16 residues. Trimming left V 2 bases short and J 1 base short, with 11 bases between. The CDR3, as DNA: TGTGCCAGCAGTGAAAAGGGGGGCTGGAACACCGGGGAGCTGTTTTTT. It specifies CASSEKGGWNTGELFF.

The rearrangement uses TRBV27 and TRBJ1-1; the match to TRBD1 covers 7 bases. Germline trimming cut 6 bases from V and 3 bases from J; bases unmatched to any gene: 10. Germline CDR1 is MNHEY and CDR2 is SMNVEV (reference sequence). The CDR3 loop spans 15 amino acids. CDR3 DNA sequence: TGTGCCAGCAGAACAGACAGGGTCTTGGACACTGAAGCTTTCTTT. This codes for CASRTDRVLDTEAFF.

The chain has TRBV6-5 and TRBJ2-2; 7 nucleotides line up with TRBD1. The CDR3 has 16 amino acids. Losses at the gene ends were 2 bases for V and 5 bases for J; bases not matched to a gene: 8. Germline assignment: CDR1 MNHEY and CDR2 SVGAGI. The CDR3 region is CASSYDRQGRTGELFF. The DNA of the CDR3 is TGTGCCAGCAGTTACGACCGACAGGGTCGGACCGGGGAGCTGTTTTTT.

This chain joins TRBV5-6 and TRBJ2-2, with D unclear. Germline assignment: CDR1 SGHDT and CDR2 YYEEEE. V lost 3 bases and J lost 0, with 12 bases in between. The CDR3 length is 16 residues. The DNA for the CDR3 is TGTGCCAGCAGCTCTATTCCCAAGACGAACACCGGGGAGCTGTTTTTT. This encodes CASSSIPKTNTGELFF. The whole variable domain, filled in from reference TRBV5-6 and TRBJ2-2, reads DAGVTQSPTHLIKTRGQQVTLRCSPKSGHDTVSWYQQALGQGPQFIFQYYEEEERQRGNFPDRFSGHQFPNYSSELNVNALLLGDSALYLCASSSIPKTNTGELFFGEGSRLTVL.

J is TRBJ1-1 and V is TRBV19; a weak D match, TRBD1 (6 bases). Trimming cost V 3 bases and J 4 bases, with 9 bases left between them. Germline CDR1 and CDR2: LNHDA and SQIVND (reference sequence). CDR3 length: 13 residues. CDR3 residues: CASSIRGITEAFF. The CDR3 DNA is TGTGCCAGTAGTATTAGGGGGATCACTGAAGCTTTCTTT. The complete variable domain, with remaining parts taken from reference TRBV19 and TRBJ1-1, reads DGGITQSPKYLFRKEGQNVTLSCEQNLNHDAMYWYRQDPGQGLRLIYYSQIVNDFQKGDIAEGYSVSREKKESFPLTVTSAQKNPTAFYLCASSIRGITEAFFGQGTRLTVV.

The chain couples TRBV6-5 to TRBJ2-3, with 8 bases identical to TRBD1. The CDR3 totals 14 residues. CDR1 and CDR2 (germline): MNHEY, SVGAGI. J lost 3 bases, V lost 10 bases, and 9 bases had no gene match. The CDR3: CATSSTGGTDTQYF. The CDR3 DNA sequence: TGTGCCACCTCCTCCACAGGGGGGACAGATACGCAGTATTTT.

J is TRBJ2-1 and V is TRBV11-2; D may be TRBD1 (5 bases). The germline CDR1 and CDR2 sequences are SGHAT and FQNNGV. The CDR3 runs to 15 residues. V was clipped by 6 bases and J by 1 base, with 13 bases between them. CDR3 residues: CASSTIKGSYNEQFF. The DNA for the CDR3 is TGTGCCAGCAGTACTATCAAGGGGTCCTACAATGAGCAGTTCTTC. The variable domain in full, completed from reference TRBV11-2 and TRBJ2-1, reads EAGVAQSPRYKIIEKRQSVAFWCNPISGHATLYWYQQILGQGPKLLIQFQNNGVVDDSQLPKDRFSAERLKGVDSTLKIQPAKLEDSAVYLCASSTIKGSYNEQFFGPGTRLTVL.

The chain combines TRBV5-1 with TRBJ2-4; the match to TRBD1 covers 11 bases. V shed 1 base and J 9 bases; nucleotides not matched to a gene: 6. This CDR3 region has 15 residues. CDR1 is SGHRS and CDR2 is YFSETQ in the germline V gene. The chain's CDR3 is CASSLQDRGRSIQYF. In DNA, the CDR3 is TGCGCCAGCAGCTTGCAGGACAGGGGGCGAAGCATTCAGTACTTC.

This clone has more than one count but fewer than ten. One junction end does not reproduce the germline sequence, and a read error may be involved. The gene calls are TRBV7-7 and TRBJ2-7; D tentatively reads TRBD1 or TRBD2 (7 bases each). Germline lookup yields CDR1 SSHAT and CDR2 FNYEAQ (reference sequence). The length of the CDR3 is 14 residues. The chain's CDR3 is CASSSTSGGGEQYF. As DNA, the CDR3 is TGTGCTAGCAGCTCGACCTCAGGGGGGGGAGAGCAGTACTTC.

This clone showed up just a few times. The chain links TRBV7-9 to TRBJ2-7, with D tentatively TRBD1 (5 bases). Trimming removed 4 bases at V and 1 base at J, with 11 bases between. The germline V gene has CDR1 SEHNR and CDR2 FQNEAQ (reference sequence). The CDR3 is 14 residues long. CDR3 protein: CASSYTDSSYEQYF. CDR3 DNA: TGTGCCAGCAGCTACACAGACAGTTCCTACGAGCAGTACTTC.

This clone has just a few counts. V usage is TRBV9 and J usage is TRBJ2-1; D is ambiguous. The CDR3 has 15 residues. In germline, CDR1 is SGDLS, CDR2 YYNGEE. The ends were cut back, 2 bases at V and 5 bases at J, with 14 bases in the middle. CDR3 nucleotide sequence: TGTGCCAGCAGCGTCGGGTCGTTAGGGCACAATGAGCAGTTCTTC. It yields the protein CASSVGSLGHNEQFF.

A remark on this clone: The DNA is omitted, as the CDR3 cannot be located on it reliably, and the CDR3 follows TCRdb's listing. V gene TRBV11-2 combines with J gene TRBJ2-7; the table's D gene call, TRBD1, was not cross checked with the DNA. The CDR3 length equals 15 residues, ends included. Germline V lookup: CDR1 SGHAT, CDR2 FQNNGV. The CDR3 reads CASRFGPGGSYEQYF.

This chain joins TRBV11-2 and TRBJ1-1; the D gene is possibly TRBD1 (5 bases). The CDR3 is 15 amino acids. Germline V gene sequence: CDR1 SGHAT, CDR2 FQNNGV. The ends were cut back, 5 bases at V and 7 bases at J, with 20 bases in the middle. CDR3 nucleotides: TGTGCCAGCAGCCCCTTATATCAGGGCAGGAGTGAAGCTTTCTTT. As protein: CASSPLYQGRSEAFF.